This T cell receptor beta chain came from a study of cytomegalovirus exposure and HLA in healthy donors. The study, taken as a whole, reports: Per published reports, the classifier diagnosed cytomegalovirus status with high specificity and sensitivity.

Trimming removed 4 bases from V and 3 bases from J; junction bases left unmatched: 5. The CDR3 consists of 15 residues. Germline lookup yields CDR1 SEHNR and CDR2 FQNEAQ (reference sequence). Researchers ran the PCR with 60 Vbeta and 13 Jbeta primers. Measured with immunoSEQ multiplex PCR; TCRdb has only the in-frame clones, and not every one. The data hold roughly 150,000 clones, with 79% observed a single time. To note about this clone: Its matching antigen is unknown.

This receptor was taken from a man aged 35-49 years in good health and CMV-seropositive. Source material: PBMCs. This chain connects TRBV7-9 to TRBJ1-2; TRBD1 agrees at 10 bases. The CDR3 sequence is CASSSLTGGDYGYTF. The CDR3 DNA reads TGTGCCAGCAGCTCACTGACAGGGGGCGACTATGGCTACACCTTC.